Listed here are 22 T cell receptor beta chains from one sample, sequenced in a study of T cell responses to AZD1222 COVID-19 vaccine. Produced via immunoSEQ multiplex PCR; TCRdb's table is partial and in-frame only. The table shows 110,000 to 150,000 clones, with 85% to 95% occurring only once. This material consisted of peripheral blood, taken on day 0 of AZD1222 vaccination. Receptors were obtained from an adult in good health.

This chain links TRBV30 with TRBJ1-2, with D maybe TRBD1 (5 bases). Germline V gene data show CDR1 as GTSNPN and CDR2 as SVGIG (reference sequence). Trimming removed 8 bases at V and 4 bases at J, with 17 bases between. The CDR3 has 13 residues. The CDR3 here is CAGSREVFYGYTF. The CDR3 region has the DNA TGTGCCGGATCCAGGGAAGTTTTCTATGGCTACACCTTC. The entire variable domain, with the rest obtained from reference TRBV30 and TRBJ1-2, is as follows: SQTIHQWPATLVQPVGSPLSLECTVEGTSNPNLYWYRQAAGRGLQLLFYSVGIGQISSEVPQNLSASRPQDRQFILSSKKLLLSDSGFYLCAGSREVFYGYTFGSGTRLTVV.

J is TRBJ2-7 and V is TRBV9; D gene unclear. This CDR3 spans 14 amino acids. V lost 0 bases and J 2 bases, leaving 9 bases between the germline ends. CDR1 and CDR2 from the germline V gene are SGDLS and YYNGEE. The CDR3 reads CASSVASSTYEQYF. In DNA form, the CDR3 reads TGTGCCAGCAGCGTAGCTTCCAGTACCTACGAGCAGTACTTC.

The chain has TRBV9 and TRBJ1-4, with TRBD1 matching over 9 bases. The length of the CDR3 is 16 residues. V gave up 0 bases and J gave up 7 bases; unmatched junction bases: 7. CDR1 is SGDLS and CDR2 is YYNGEE in the germline V gene. CDR3 in amino acids: CASSVGQGGIGEKLFF. The CDR3 bases are TGTGCCAGCAGCGTAGGACAGGGGGGAATAGGTGAAAAACTGTTTTTT.

The chain joins TRBV10-3 to TRBJ2-1; no clear D gene. This CDR3 is 13 amino acids long. Germline V gene lookup returns CDR1 ENHRY and CDR2 SYGVKD. V lost 4 bases to trimming and J lost 7 bases, with 11 bases between them. CDR3 region: CAISVYTENEQFF. DNA of the CDR3: TGTGCCATCAGTGTCTATACAGAGAATGAGCAGTTCTTC.

The rearrangement joins TRBV11-2 to TRBJ1-2; the match to TRBD1 covers 8 bases. Unmatched junction bases numbered 6, after V lost 6 bases and J lost 3 bases. This CDR3 contains 14 residues. Germline CDR1 SGHAT, CDR2 FQNNGV. The CDR3 coding sequence is TGTGCCAGCAGTCGCGACAGGGGTGACTATGGCTACACCTTC. It translates to CASSRDRGDYGYTF.

V gene TRBV28 combines with J gene TRBJ2-1, with 7 bases lining up with TRBD1. V shed 5 bases, J shed 13 bases, and the junction held 8 bases outside the gene matches. The CDR3 contains 12 residues. The V gene's germline CDR1 is MDHEN and CDR2 SYDVKM. The CDR3 region is CASSRSGTAQFF. In DNA, the CDR3 is TGTGCCAGCAGTCGCTCCGGGACAGCACAGTTCTTC.

J is TRBJ2-2 and V is TRBV1; the D call in the table, TRBD2, was not verified against the DNA. TRBV1 constitutes a pseudogene. The CDR3 is made up of 18 amino acids. CDR3 sequence (DNA): TGCACCAGCAGCCAAGGGCTAGCGGGGGGATCGAACACCGGGGAGCTGTTTTTT. It is translated as CTSSQGLAGGSNTGELFF.

The chain recombines TRBV19 with TRBJ2-5; 11 nucleotides line up with TRBD2. The germline CDR1 and CDR2 sequences are LNHDA and SQIVND (reference sequence). This CDR3 has 14 residues. V shed 7 bases, J shed 4 bases, and the junction held 5 bases outside the gene matches. The CDR3 region is CASMGTSGGETQYF. CDR3 in DNA: TGTGCCAGTATGGGTACTAGCGGGGGAGAGACCCAGTACTTC.

The chain couples TRBV5-4 to TRBJ1-1; no reliable D call. The V gene lost 3 bases and the J gene lost 1 base, with 10 bases spanning the gap. This CDR3 has 14 residues. The germline V gene has CDR1 SGHNT and CDR2 YYREEE (reference sequence). The CDR3 loop reads CASSSGRANTEAFF. In DNA form, the CDR3 reads TGTGCCAGCAGCTCCGGACGGGCGAACACTGAAGCTTTCTTT.

The CDR3 here is CASSLRDYNEQFF. The CDR3 DNA is TGTGCCAGCAGTCTCCGGGACTACAATGAGCAGTTCTTC. The chain couples TRBV12-3 or TRBV12-4 to TRBJ2-1; maybe TRBD2 (5 bases). This CDR3 comprises 13 residues. Trimming stripped 5 bases from V and 3 bases from J, with 8 bases between.

This clone appeared once. The chain has TRBV28 and TRBJ1-2; TRBD1 is a possible D gene (5 bases). The germline V and J ends were trimmed by 5 bases and 4 bases, with 20 bases remaining between them. Looked up from germline, CDR1 is MDHEN and CDR2 is SYDVKM. The CDR3 is made up of 16 amino acids. This chain's CDR3 is CASSPLPRAQGYGYTF. DNA of the CDR3: TGTGCCAGCAGTCCTCTCCCGAGGGCCCAGGGCTATGGCTACACCTTC.

This rearrangement joins TRBV11-2 to TRBJ1-1; TRBD1 matches at 11 bases. The CDR3 has 14 residues. Germline CDR1 is SGHAT and CDR2 is FQNNGV. V shed 3 bases and J 5 bases; nucleotides not matched to a gene: 2. The CDR3: CASSFGTGGTEAFF. CDR3 sequence (DNA): TGTGCCAGCAGCTTTGGGACAGGGGGGACTGAAGCTTTCTTT.

The V and J genes are TRBV2 and TRBJ2-1; no clear D. Germline V gene data show CDR1 as SNHLY and CDR2 as FYNNEI. The CDR3 contains 12 residues. The V and J ends lost 2 bases and 4 bases respectively, with 3 bases between them. The CDR3 protein is CASSEQYNEQFF. The CDR3 DNA reads as TGTGCCAGCAGTGAACAGTACAATGAGCAGTTCTTC.

In its sample, this clone was seen a few times. The chain couples TRBV7-8 to TRBJ2-5; TRBD2 matches 14 bases. Germline V gene sequence: CDR1 SGHVS, CDR2 FQNEAQ. With V trimmed by 5 bases and J by 6 bases, 8 bases remained unmatched. The CDR3 loop spans 16 amino acids. The CDR3 bases are TGTGCCAGCAGCGCTAGACTAGCGGGGGGGCCGAAGACCCAGTACTTC. Protein: CASSARLAGGPKTQYF.

This clone has only one observation. CDR3 DNA sequence: TGTGCCTGGGACAGGGGTTTGGCAGATACGCAGTATTTT. As protein: CAWDRGLADTQYF. The J gene is TRBJ2-3, the V gene TRBV7-9; 10 positions match TRBD1. The V segment lost 11 bases and the J segment 4 bases; nucleotides outside the gene matches: 6. The CDR3 length is 13 residues. From germline, CDR1 is SEHNR and CDR2 FQNEAQ (reference sequence). The whole variable domain, filled in from reference TRBV7-9 and TRBJ2-3, reads DTGVSQNPRHKITKRGQNVTFRCDPISEHNRLYWYRQTLGQGPEFLTYFQNEAQLEKSRLLSDRFSAERPKGSFSTLEIQRTEQGDSAMYLCAWDRGLADTQYFGPGTRLTVL.

V is TRBV7-3 and J is TRBJ1-1; TRBD1 is a possible D gene (5 bases). The germline gives CDR1 SGHTA, CDR2 FQGTGA. The CDR3 runs to 14 residues. Trimming took 6 bases from V and 5 from J, leaving 16 bases between them. CDR3 in amino acids: CASSDQGLLTEAFF. The DNA for the CDR3 is TGTGCCAGCAGTGATCAGGGCTTGTTAACTGAAGCTTTCTTT.

The rearrangement uses TRBV9 and TRBJ2-3; 11 bases match TRBD2. J was trimmed by 5 bases and V by 0 bases; bases with no gene match: 2. CDR1 and CDR2 from the germline V gene are SGDLS and YYNGEE. The CDR3 covers 15 residues. The CDR3 is CASSVGLAGRDTQYF. DNA of the CDR3: TGTGCCAGCAGCGTAGGACTAGCGGGAAGAGATACGCAGTATTTT.

The gene calls are TRBV3-1 (or the pseudogene TRBV3-2) and TRBJ1-3, with D hard to call. V shed 3 bases and J shed 0 bases, with 6 bases lying between them. CDR1 is LGHDT and CDR2 is YNNKEL in the germline V gene (reference sequence). The CDR3 is 14 residues long. CDR3 coding DNA: TGTGCCAGCAGCCACGACAACTCTGGAAACACCATATATTTT. Residues: CASSHDNSGNTIYF.

This clone was detected once. This chain joins TRBV9 and TRBJ1-2, with D perhaps matching TRBD1 (5 bases). Germline loops: CDR1 SGDLS, CDR2 YYNGEE. V was shortened by 6 bases and J by 7 bases, with 13 bases between the two germline ends. The CDR3 is 12 amino acids. The CDR3 region is CASNRGSRGYTF. The CDR3 nucleotides are TGTGCCAGCAATAGGGGTTCTCGTGGCTACACCTTC.

The chain combines TRBV5-6 with TRBJ1-2, with no clear D. Trimming stripped 4 bases from V and 8 bases from J, with 12 bases between. The V gene's germline CDR1 is SGHDT and CDR2 YYEEEE. The CDR3 runs 12 residues. Written as DNA, the CDR3 is TGTGCCAGCAGCCACGATCTCCGAGGCTACACCTTC. Its translation: CASSHDLRGYTF.

This rearrangement joins TRBV10-3 to TRBJ2-7; 8 bases fit TRBD1. The CDR3 length is 14 residues. V lost 2 bases, J lost 2 bases, and 2 bases stayed unmatched. CDR1 ENHRY and CDR2 SYGVKD come from the germline V gene. Here the CDR3 reads CAISEAGGTYEQYF. The CDR3, as DNA: TGTGCCATCAGTGAGGCAGGGGGCACCTACGAGCAGTACTTC.

The V and J genes are TRBV18 and TRBJ1-1; maybe TRBD1 (5 bases). This CDR3 comprises 13 residues. The ends were cut back, 5 bases at V and 4 bases at J, with 11 bases in the middle. CDR1 is KGHSH, CDR2 LQKENI, per germline. The CDR3 region is CASSGGFSTEAFF. CDR3 coding DNA: TGTGCCAGCTCAGGGGGGTTCAGCACTGAAGCTTTCTTT.